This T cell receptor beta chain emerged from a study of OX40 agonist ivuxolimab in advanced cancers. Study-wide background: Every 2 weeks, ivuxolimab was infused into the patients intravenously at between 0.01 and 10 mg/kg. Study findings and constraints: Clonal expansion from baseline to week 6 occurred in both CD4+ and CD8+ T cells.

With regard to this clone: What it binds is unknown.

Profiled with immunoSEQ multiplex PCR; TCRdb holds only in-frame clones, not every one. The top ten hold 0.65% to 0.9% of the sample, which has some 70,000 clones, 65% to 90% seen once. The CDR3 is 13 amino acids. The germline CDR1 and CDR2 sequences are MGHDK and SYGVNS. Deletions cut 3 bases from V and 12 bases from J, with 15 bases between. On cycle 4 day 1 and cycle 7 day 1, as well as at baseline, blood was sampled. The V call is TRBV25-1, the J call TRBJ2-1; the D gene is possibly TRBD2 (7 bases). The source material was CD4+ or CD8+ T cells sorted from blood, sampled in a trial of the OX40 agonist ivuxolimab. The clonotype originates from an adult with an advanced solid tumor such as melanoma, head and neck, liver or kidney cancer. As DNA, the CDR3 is TGTGCCAGCAGTGACAGGGGAGGGATCGGGCAGTTCTTC. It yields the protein CASSDRGGIGQFF.